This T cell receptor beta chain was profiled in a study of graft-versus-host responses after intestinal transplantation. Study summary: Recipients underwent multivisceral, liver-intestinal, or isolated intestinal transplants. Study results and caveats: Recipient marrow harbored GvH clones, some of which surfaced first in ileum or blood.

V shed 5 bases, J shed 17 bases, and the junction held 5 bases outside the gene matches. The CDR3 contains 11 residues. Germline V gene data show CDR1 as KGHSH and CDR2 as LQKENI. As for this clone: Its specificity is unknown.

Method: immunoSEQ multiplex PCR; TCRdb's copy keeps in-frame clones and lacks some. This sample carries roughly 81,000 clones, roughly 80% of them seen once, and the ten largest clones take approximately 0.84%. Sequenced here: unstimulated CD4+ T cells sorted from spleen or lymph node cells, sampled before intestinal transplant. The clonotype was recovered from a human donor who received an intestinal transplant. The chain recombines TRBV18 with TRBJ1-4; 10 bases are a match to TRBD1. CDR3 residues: CASSTGQGGFF. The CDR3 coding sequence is TGTGCCAGCTCAACCGGACAGGGGGGCTTTTTT.